This entry features one TCR beta chain sequence. Germline lookup yields CDR1 MNHNY and CDR2 SVGAGI (reference sequence). The V and J ends lost 6 bases and 0 bases, in that order; junction bases with no gene match: 6. CDR3 length: 15 amino acids. TCRdb keeps only in-frame clones here, not all; method: immunoSEQ multiplex PCR. This repertoire shows approximately 150,000 clones, about 87% found once; its top ten account for more than 2.5%. This specimen belongs to a study of blood T cell repertoires in COVID-19. Study-wide context: T cells, B-cell-depleted T cells, or PBMCs provided the cDNA or gDNA that served as material.

Recruited during active infection, patients (from Seattle) were subsequently followed longitudinally. The chain uses TRBV6-6 and TRBJ1-2; 8 bases are a match to TRBD1. The sequence was collected from a human donor with COVID-19, enrolled during active disease. The donor label of this sample is uncertain. Source material: peripheral blood. CDR3 region: CASRTGDSANYGYTF. The DNA for the CDR3 is TGTGCCAGCAGGACAGGGGACAGCGCTAACTATGGCTACACCTTC.